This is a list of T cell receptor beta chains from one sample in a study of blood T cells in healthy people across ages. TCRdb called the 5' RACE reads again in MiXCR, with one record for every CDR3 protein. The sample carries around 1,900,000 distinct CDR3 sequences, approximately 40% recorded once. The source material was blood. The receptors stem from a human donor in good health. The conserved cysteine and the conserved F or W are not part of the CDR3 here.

CDR3aa: ASSQTSGGTQETQY
v_gene: TRBV4-2
j_gene: TRBJ2-5
len: 14

CDR3aa: ASSLASTSGFSRSSTDTQY
v_gene: TRBV5-1
j_gene: TRBJ2-3
len: 19

CDR3aa: ASRPGTGRADTQY
v_gene: TRBV12-3/TRBV12-4
j_gene: TRBJ2-3
len: 13

CDR3aa: SVTSAQETQY
v_gene: TRBV29-1
j_gene: TRBJ2-5
len: 10

CDR3aa: SVDRDRAETQY
v_gene: TRBV29-1
j_gene: TRBJ2-5
len: 11

CDR3aa: ASSYPEGGEQY
v_gene: TRBV7-6
j_gene: TRBJ2-7
len: 11

CDR3aa: ASSSVGPGNTIY
v_gene: TRBV5-6
j_gene: TRBJ1-3
len: 12

CDR3aa: ASGLKLFGTGSGNTIY
v_gene: TRBV7-9
j_gene: TRBJ1-3
len: 16

CDR3aa: ASSPNLGGGGNTIY
v_gene: TRBV11-2
j_gene: TRBJ1-3
len: 14

CDR3aa: ACSQDRHQPQH
v_gene: TRBV4-2
j_gene: TRBJ1-5
len: 11

CDR3aa: SVDGSTDINEQF
v_gene: TRBV29-1
j_gene: TRBJ2-1
len: 12

CDR3aa: ASTPGGPTEAF
v_gene: TRBV28
j_gene: TRBJ1-1
len: 11

CDR3aa: ASSPRQGMVWKNEQF
v_gene: TRBV5-6
j_gene: TRBJ2-1
len: 15

CDR3aa: STEQGAPREQF
v_gene: TRBV7-8
j_gene: TRBJ2-1
len: 11

CDR3aa: ASSQERGWYEQY
v_gene: TRBV4-2
j_gene: TRBJ2-7
len: 12

CDR3aa: ASSFSPTSQGIGGYT
v_gene: TRBV7-8
j_gene: TRBJ1-2
len: 15

CDR3aa: SAFSPGQTYEQY
v_gene: TRBV20-1
j_gene: TRBJ2-7
len: 12

CDR3aa: ASMGGAAYGYT
v_gene: TRBV28
j_gene: TRBJ1-2
len: 11

CDR3aa: ASSLRGFEDEQF
v_gene: TRBV7-9
j_gene: TRBJ2-1
len: 12

CDR3aa: ASSSPQDRGGGYT
v_gene: TRBV7-7
j_gene: TRBJ1-2
len: 13

CDR3aa: ASSSPSGGTYEQY
v_gene: TRBV5-1
j_gene: NA
len: 13

CDR3aa: SVGQSSGNTIY
v_gene: TRBV29-1
j_gene: TRBJ1-3
len: 11

CDR3aa: SASSGWGNSPLH
v_gene: TRBV20-1
j_gene: TRBJ1-6
len: 12

CDR3aa: ASSLQGAAYEQY
v_gene: TRBV7-9
j_gene: TRBJ2-7
len: 12

CDR3aa: SARPEGLGTLYGYT
v_gene: TRBV20-1
j_gene: TRBJ1-2
len: 14

CDR3aa: SASQGQIAGETQY
v_gene: TRBV20-1
j_gene: TRBJ2-5
len: 13

CDR3aa: AIRSSYEQY
v_gene: TRBV10-3
j_gene: TRBJ2-7
len: 9

CDR3aa: ASSLTTGGYEQY
v_gene: TRBV7-2
j_gene: TRBJ2-7
len: 12

CDR3aa: ATSASIRGNTEAF
v_gene: TRBV15
j_gene: TRBJ1-1
len: 13

CDR3aa: ASSPRQGPREGYT
v_gene: TRBV7-9
j_gene: TRBJ1-2
len: 13

CDR3aa: ASSPRYRGGNEQF
v_gene: TRBV7-9
j_gene: TRBJ2-1
len: 13

CDR3aa: ASSYGLQGLANQPQH
v_gene: TRBV6-6
j_gene: TRBJ1-5
len: 15

CDR3aa: NASLVAYLQGVSFEQY
v_gene: TRBV20-1
j_gene: TRBJ2-7
len: 16

CDR3aa: ATGQPRDTQY
v_gene: TRBV24-1
j_gene: TRBJ2-3
len: 10

CDR3aa: ASKGQNLETQY
v_gene: TRBV28
j_gene: TRBJ2-5
len: 11

CDR3aa: ASSYSHSGGKDNEQF
v_gene: TRBV6-5
j_gene: TRBJ2-1
len: 15

CDR3aa: AWSHLVEDTEAF
v_gene: TRBV30
j_gene: TRBJ1-1
len: 12

CDR3aa: ASSQSQRGYNEQF
v_gene: TRBV3-1
j_gene: TRBJ2-1
len: 13

CDR3aa: ASSYSTRFTDDHYGYT
v_gene: TRBV6-5
j_gene: TRBJ1-2
len: 16

CDR3aa: ASTDLNTEAF
v_gene: TRBV2
j_gene: TRBJ1-1
len: 10

CDR3aa: ASSVTGGDEKLF
v_gene: TRBV5-5
j_gene: TRBJ1-4
len: 12

CDR3aa: ASSPVAVGIDEQF
v_gene: TRBV5-5
j_gene: TRBJ2-1
len: 13

CDR3aa: ASRTNKFQGVGETQY
v_gene: TRBV2
j_gene: TRBJ2-5
len: 15

CDR3aa: ASSLGGGAKHSPLH
v_gene: TRBV5-1
j_gene: TRBJ1-6
len: 14

CDR3aa: ASSGGQGAHEQF
v_gene: TRBV13
j_gene: TRBJ2-1
len: 12

CDR3aa: ASSEAAGPGANVLT
v_gene: TRBV2
j_gene: TRBJ2-6
len: 14

CDR3aa: AGSLVGARQPQH
v_gene: TRBV12-3/TRBV12-4
j_gene: TRBJ1-5
len: 12

CDR3aa: ASSLYRTGYEQY
v_gene: TRBV27
j_gene: TRBJ2-7
len: 12

CDR3aa: SAHSRGTSGEQF
v_gene: TRBV20-1
j_gene: TRBJ2-1
len: 12

CDR3aa: ASSLGAGDVYEQY
v_gene: TRBV7-2
j_gene: TRBJ2-7
len: 13

CDR3aa: ASSLEQIYEQY
v_gene: TRBV5-1
j_gene: TRBJ2-7
len: 11

CDR3aa: SVVLPILDKDRGSLSSQPQH
v_gene: TRBV29-1
j_gene: TRBJ1-5
len: 20

CDR3aa: ASSLGLQNYGNT
v_gene: TRBV5-6
j_gene: TRBJ1-2
len: 12

CDR3aa: ASSARDFRSSYNEQF
v_gene: TRBV2
j_gene: TRBJ2-1
len: 15

CDR3aa: ASSELQVY
v_gene: TRBV2
j_gene: TRBJ2-4
len: 8

CDR3aa: ASSFTGTGGVGYT
v_gene: TRBV7-9
j_gene: TRBJ1-2
len: 13

CDR3aa: ASSQDPQRQALDGYT
v_gene: TRBV4-3
j_gene: TRBJ1-2
len: 15

CDR3aa: ASSLEFQETQY
v_gene: TRBV7-9
j_gene: TRBJ2-5
len: 11

CDR3aa: SVDRGSGNYGYT
v_gene: TRBV29-1
j_gene: TRBJ1-2
len: 12

CDR3aa: ASSSRDAPEQF
v_gene: TRBV11-3
j_gene: TRBJ2-1
len: 11